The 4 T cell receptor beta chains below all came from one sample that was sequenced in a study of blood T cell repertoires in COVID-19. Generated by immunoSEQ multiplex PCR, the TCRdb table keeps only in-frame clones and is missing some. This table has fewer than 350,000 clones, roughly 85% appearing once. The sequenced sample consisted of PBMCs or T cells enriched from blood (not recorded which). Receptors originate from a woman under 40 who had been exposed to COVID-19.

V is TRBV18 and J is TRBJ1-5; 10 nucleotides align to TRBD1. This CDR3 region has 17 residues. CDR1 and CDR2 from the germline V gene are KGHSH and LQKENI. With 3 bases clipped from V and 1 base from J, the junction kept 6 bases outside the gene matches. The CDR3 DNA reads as TGTGCCAGCTCACCTAATCCGGGACAGGGGAGCAATCAGCCCCAGCATTTT. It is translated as CASSPNPGQGSNQPQHF. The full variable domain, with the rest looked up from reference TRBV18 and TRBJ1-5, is NAGVMQNPRHLVRRRGQEARLRCSPMKGHSHVYWYRQLPEEGLKFMVYLQKENIIDESGMPKERFSAEFPKEGPSILRIQQVVRGDSAAYFCASSPNPGQGSNQPQHFGDGTRLSIL.

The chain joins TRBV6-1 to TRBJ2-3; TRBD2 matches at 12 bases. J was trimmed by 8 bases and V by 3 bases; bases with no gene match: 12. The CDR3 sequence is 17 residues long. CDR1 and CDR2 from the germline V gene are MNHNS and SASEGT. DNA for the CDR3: TGTGCCAGCAGTGACAGGACTAGCGGGATCCTTCGGCGTACGCAGTATTTT. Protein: CASSDRTSGILRRTQYF.

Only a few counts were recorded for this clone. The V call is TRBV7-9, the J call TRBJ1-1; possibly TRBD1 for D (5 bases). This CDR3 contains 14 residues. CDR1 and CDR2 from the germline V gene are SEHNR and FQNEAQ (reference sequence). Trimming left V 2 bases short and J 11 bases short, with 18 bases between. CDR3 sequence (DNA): TGTGCCAGCAGCTTAAGGGAGGCAGGGCCCGCGGCTTTCTTT. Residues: CASSLREAGPAAFF.

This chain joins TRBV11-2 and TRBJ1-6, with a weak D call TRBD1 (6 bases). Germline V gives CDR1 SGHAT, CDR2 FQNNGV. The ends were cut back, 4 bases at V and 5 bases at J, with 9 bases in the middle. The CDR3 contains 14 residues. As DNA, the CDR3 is TGTGCCAGCAGCTCCCGACAGGATAATTCACCCCTCCACTTT. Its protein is CASSSRQDNSPLHF. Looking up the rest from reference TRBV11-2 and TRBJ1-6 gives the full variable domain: EAGVAQSPRYKIIEKRQSVAFWCNPISGHATLYWYQQILGQGPKLLIQFQNNGVVDDSQLPKDRFSAERLKGVDSTLKIQPAKLEDSAVYLCASSSRQDNSPLHFGNGTRLTVT.